These 19 T cell receptor beta chains originate from one sample sequenced in a study of response to subunit inactivated influenza vaccine. TCRdb re-called the RT-PCR reads with MiXCR, one entry per CDR3 protein. This sample has about 520,000 distinct CDR3 sequences, with about 25% found just once. The sample in question was CD4+ T cells sorted from PBMCs, obtained 5 days after vaccination. These receptors all stem from a man aged 45 to 65 who received an inactivated influenza vaccine.

The V call is TRBV29-1, the J call TRBJ2-7; D is unresolved. This CDR3 has 13 residues. Trimming removed 6 bases from V and 1 base from J, with 13 bases in between. Germline values: CDR1 SQVTM, CDR2 ANQGSEA. DNA for the CDR3: TGCAGCGTCCCTCGGACGGTGTCCTACGAGCAGTACTTC. It translates to CSVPRTVSYEQYF.

J is TRBJ2-3 and V is TRBV4-2; TRBD2 aligns across 8 bases. After removal of 0 bases from V and 6 bases from J, the junction contained 8 bases not matched to a gene. Looked up from germline, CDR1 is LGHNA and CDR2 is YNFKEQ. This CDR3 is 16 amino acids long. In DNA, the CDR3 is TGTGCCAGCAGCCAAGATACGGCGGGAGGTGGTGATACGCAGTATTTT. It yields the protein CASSQDTAGGGDTQYF.

This clonotype was detected a few times. V usage is TRBV15 and J usage is TRBJ2-7, with D possibly called TRBD1 or TRBD2 (5 bases each). The CDR3 extends over 12 amino acids. V lost 4 bases and J 7 bases, leaving 11 bases between the germline ends. Germline-derived CDR1 and CDR2 are LNHNV and YYDKDF (reference sequence). The CDR3 sequence: CATSIDRGEQYF. DNA of the CDR3: TGTGCCACCAGCATAGACAGAGGGGAGCAGTACTTC.

In this sample, this clonotype turned up a few times. The chain employs TRBV4-1 and TRBJ1-1; D remains ambiguous. The germline gives CDR1 MGHRA, CDR2 YSYEKL. The CDR3 contains 14 residues. With 1 base removed from V and 2 bases from J, the gap between germline ends came to 8 bases. DNA for the CDR3: TGCGCCAGCAGCCAAGTCAGACTTAACACTGAAGCTTTCTTT. Translated, it gives CASSQVRLNTEAFF.

The chain joins TRBV28 to TRBJ2-1; unclear D gene. CDR3 size: 14 residues. Per the germline V gene, CDR1 is MDHEN and CDR2 is SYDVKM. Trimming left V 6 bases short and J 0 bases short, with 9 bases between. The CDR3, as DNA: TGTGCCAGCAGGTCGGCGAGCTCCTACAATGAGCAGTTCTTC. Encoded protein: CASRSASSYNEQFF. The full variable domain, in which reference TRBV28 and TRBJ2-1 provide the parts outside the CDR3, is DVKVTQSSRYLVKRTGEKVFLECVQDMDHENMFWYRQDPGLGLRLIYFSYDVKMKEKGDIPEGYSVSREKKERFSLILESASTNQTSMYLCASRSASSYNEQFFGPGTRLTVL.

Only one count was recorded for this clonotype. The chain couples TRBV6-1 to TRBJ1-2; perhaps TRBD1 as D (6 bases). The length of the CDR3 is 14 residues. Trimming took 5 bases from V and 4 from J, leaving 14 bases between them. Germline CDR1 is MNHNS and CDR2 is SASEGT. The chain's CDR3 is CASSRTAFTYGYTF. CDR3 DNA sequence: TGTGCCAGCAGTCGGACAGCCTTTACCTATGGCTACACCTTC.

The V and J genes are TRBV25-1 and TRBJ2-3, with D tentatively TRBD1 (5 bases). V lost 0 bases and J 1 base, leaving 14 bases between the germline ends. This CDR3 region has 17 residues. Germline values: CDR1 MGHDK, CDR2 SYGVNS. The CDR3: CASSEYRVGWGTDTQYF. CDR3 in DNA: TGTGCCAGCAGTGAATACAGGGTGGGGTGGGGCACAGATACGCAGTATTTT. Full variable domain (missing parts from reference TRBV25-1 and TRBJ2-3): EADIYQTPRYLVIGTGKKITLECSQTMGHDKMYWYQQDPGMELHLIHYSYGVNSTEKGDLSSESTVSRIRTEHFPLTLESARPSHTSQYLCASSEYRVGWGTDTQYFGPGTRLTVL.

The chain employs TRBV5-6 and TRBJ1-2; D may be TRBD1 (6 bases). Deletions cut 4 bases from V and 2 bases from J, with 12 bases between. CDR3 length: 14 residues. Germline V gene sequence: CDR1 SGHDT, CDR2 YYEEEE. As DNA, the CDR3 is TGTGCCAGCAGCCGTCGGACAGTAAACTATGGCTACACCTTC. As protein: CASSRRTVNYGYTF. The full variable domain, in which reference TRBV5-6 and TRBJ1-2 provide the parts outside the CDR3, is DAGVTQSPTHLIKTRGQQVTLRCSPKSGHDTVSWYQQALGQGPQFIFQYYEEEERQRGNFPDRFSGHQFPNYSSELNVNALLLGDSALYLCASSRRTVNYGYTFGSGTRLTVV.

The chain couples TRBV29-1 to TRBJ1-1, with D possibly being TRBD1 (6 bases). Germline lookup yields CDR1 SQVTM and CDR2 ANQGSEA. With 4 bases removed from V and 0 bases from J, the gap between germline ends came to 15 bases. The CDR3 has 15 residues. DNA for the CDR3: TGCAGCGTTGCCCCAGGGGCTTTCATGAACACTGAAGCTTTCTTT. Its protein product is CSVAPGAFMNTEAFF.

The rearrangement uses TRBV4-2 and TRBJ2-7, with D unclear. Looked up from germline, CDR1 is LGHNA and CDR2 is YNFKEQ. The CDR3 consists of 14 residues. Trimming removed 1 base from V and 1 base from J, with 8 bases in between. CDR3 region: CASSQAVGSYEQYF. CDR3 in DNA: TGTGCCAGCAGCCAAGCAGTAGGGTCCTACGAGCAGTACTTC.

This sequence joins TRBV6-5 and TRBJ2-2, with 8 bases identical to TRBD2. The CDR3 runs 16 residues. Germline-derived CDR1 and CDR2 are MNHEY and SVGAGI. Trimming at V came to 0 bases and at J to 1 base, leaving 1 base not matched to a gene. This CDR3 is CASSYSTSVNTGELFF. The CDR3 region has the DNA TGTGCCAGCAGTTACTCGACTAGCGTGAACACCGGGGAGCTGTTTTTT.

The rearrangement joins TRBV2 to TRBJ2-1; perhaps TRBD1 as D (5 bases). The V end was cut by 5 bases, the J end by 5 bases, with 19 bases between. The CDR3 runs to 16 residues. The germline gives CDR1 SNHLY, CDR2 FYNNEI. The CDR3 DNA reads as TGTGCCAGCAGTCTGGGTCGGGTCCAGGGCCACAATGAGCAGTTCTTC. This translates into CASSLGRVQGHNEQFF.

This clonotype appeared a few times. This rearrangement joins TRBV7-2 to TRBJ2-1, with D unresolved. Germline V gene sequence: CDR1 SGHTA, CDR2 FQGNSA. The CDR3 has 14 residues. The ends were cut back, 2 bases at V and 6 bases at J, with 11 bases in the middle. CDR3 nucleotide sequence: TGTGCCAGCAGCTTAAGCACCCCCGGCAATGAGCAGTTCTTC. This translates into CASSLSTPGNEQFF.

There are a few counts of this clonotype. The chain employs TRBV2 and TRBJ1-2; D is possibly TRBD1 (6 bases). Germline CDR1 is SNHLY and CDR2 is FYNNEI. The ends were cut back, 6 bases at V and 14 bases at J, with 16 bases in the middle. This CDR3 region has 11 residues. This chain's CDR3 is CASRDDRSRTF. CDR3 coding DNA: TGTGCCAGCAGAGATGACAGGAGTAGGACCTTC.

This clonotype occurred a few times. The chain is built from TRBV6-4 and TRBJ2-6; the D is unclear. The CDR3 consists of 17 residues. CDR1 MRHNA and CDR2 SNTAGT come from the germline V gene. Trimming removed 5 bases at V and 0 bases at J, with 14 bases between. CDR3 sequence (DNA): TGTGCCAGCAGTCCTAACGCTGGTAGCTCTGGGGCCAACGTCCTGACTTTC. This codes for CASSPNAGSSGANVLTF.

Ten or more counts support this clonotype. The chain combines TRBV5-6 with TRBJ2-1, with D uncertain. There are 17 residues in the CDR3. Trimming took 0 bases from V and 2 from J, leaving 15 bases between them. The V gene's germline CDR1 is SGHDT and CDR2 YYEEEE. This CDR3 is CASSLEGFRATYNEQFF. DNA for the CDR3: TGTGCCAGCAGCTTGGAGGGTTTTAGGGCTACCTACAATGAGCAGTTCTTC.

A few counts support this clonotype. The genes are TRBV12-3 or TRBV12-4 and TRBJ2-3, with 8 positions matching TRBD2. CDR3 length equals 15 residues. V lost 3 bases and J lost 2; bases outside the gene matches: 4. As DNA, the CDR3 is TGTGCCAGCAGTTTTGCGGGGGGCACCACAGATACGCAGTATTTT. As protein: CASSFAGGTTDTQYF.

This clonotype was observed a handful of times. The rearrangement links TRBV15 to TRBJ2-7; D may correspond to TRBD1 or TRBD2 (5 bases each). The CDR3 loop spans 15 amino acids. The germline gives CDR1 LNHNV, CDR2 YYDKDF (reference sequence). V shed 3 bases and J shed 7 bases, with 19 bases lying between them. The CDR3 bases are TGTGCCACCAGCAGGGGACGGGGCCCGACGGAAGAGCAGTACTTC. Amino acids: CATSRGRGPTEEQYF.

This clonotype showed up just a few times. The chain joins TRBV20-1 to TRBJ1-1; TRBD1 might be the D (5 bases). CDR1 and CDR2 from the germline V gene are DFQATT and SNEGSKA (reference sequence). The CDR3 is 15 amino acids. The ends were cut back, 0 bases at V and 3 bases at J, with 14 bases in the middle. The CDR3 sequence: CSARDMATGHTEAFF. CDR3 bases: TGCAGTGCTAGAGATATGGCCACGGGGCACACTGAAGCTTTCTTT.